This T cell receptor (beta chain) was identified in a study of radiation and T cells in renal cell carcinoma. Clones were sequenced by immunoSEQ multiplex PCR, and TCRdb holds only the in-frame ones, with some missing. Altogether 85,000 to 100,000 clones are present, 75% to 90% being singletons, with the ten largest covering approximately 8.1%. This clone appeared a single time. The antigen is undetermined. CDR1 is SGHTA and CDR2 is FQGNSA in the germline V gene. There are 16 residues in the CDR3. As to time point: baseline pretreatment blood. The treatment denotes: 15 Gy SBRT to primary tumor, nephrectomy 4 weeks later. The patient's renal cell carcinoma had clear cell pathology. Study outcomes and limitations: From baseline, blood top tumor clonotypes peaked at 2 weeks post-radiation.

The receptor comes from a man aged 50 to 60 with renal cell carcinoma. The chain is built from TRBV7-2 and TRBJ2-5, with 8 positions matching TRBD2. The assigned J gene may be wrong: the sequence end matches TRBJ2-7 better. This specimen consisted of blood, obtained from a patient whose treatment included radiotherapy and nephrectomy. CDR3 residues: CASSLGPAGASYEQYF. Here the CDR3 DNA reads TGTGCCAGCAGCTTAGGCCCAGCGGGAGCCTCCTACGAGCAGTACTTC.